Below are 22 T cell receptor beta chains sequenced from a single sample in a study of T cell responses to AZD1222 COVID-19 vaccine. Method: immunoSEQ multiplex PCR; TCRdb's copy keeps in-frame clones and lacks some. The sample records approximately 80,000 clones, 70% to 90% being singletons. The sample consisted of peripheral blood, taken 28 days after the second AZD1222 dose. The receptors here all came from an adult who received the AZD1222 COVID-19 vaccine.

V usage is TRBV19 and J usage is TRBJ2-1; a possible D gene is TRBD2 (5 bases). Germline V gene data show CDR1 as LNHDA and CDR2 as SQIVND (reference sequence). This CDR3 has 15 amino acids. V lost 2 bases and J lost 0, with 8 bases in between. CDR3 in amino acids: CASSIQRTSYNEQFF. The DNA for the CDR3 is TGTGCCAGTAGTATACAGCGGACCTCCTACAATGAGCAGTTCTTC.

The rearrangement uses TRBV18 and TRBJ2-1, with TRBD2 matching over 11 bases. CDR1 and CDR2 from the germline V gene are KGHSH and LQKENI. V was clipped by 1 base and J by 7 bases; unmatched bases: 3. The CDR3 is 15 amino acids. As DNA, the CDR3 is TGTGCCAGCTCACCACGGGCTAGCGGGGGGAATGAGCAGTTCTTC. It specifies CASSPRASGGNEQFF.

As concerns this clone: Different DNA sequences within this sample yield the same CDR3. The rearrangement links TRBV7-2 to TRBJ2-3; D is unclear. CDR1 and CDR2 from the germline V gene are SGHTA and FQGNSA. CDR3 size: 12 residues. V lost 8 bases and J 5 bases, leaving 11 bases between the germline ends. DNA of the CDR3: TGTGCCAGCTCCCTATGGGGAGATACGCAGTATTTT. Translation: CASSLWGDTQYF. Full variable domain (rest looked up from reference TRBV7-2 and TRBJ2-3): GAGVSQSPSNKVTEKGKDVELRCDPISGHTALYWYRQSLGQGLEFLIYFQGNSAPDKSGLPSDRFSAERTGGSVSTLTIQRTQQEDSAVYLCASSLWGDTQYFGPGTRLTVL.

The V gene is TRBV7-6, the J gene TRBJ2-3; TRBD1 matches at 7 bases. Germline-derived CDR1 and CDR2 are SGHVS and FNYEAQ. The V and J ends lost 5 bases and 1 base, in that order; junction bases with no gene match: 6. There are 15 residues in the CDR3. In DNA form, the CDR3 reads TGTGCCAGCAGCGCGCAAGGGGGCCGCACAGATACGCAGTATTTT. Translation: CASSAQGGRTDTQYF.

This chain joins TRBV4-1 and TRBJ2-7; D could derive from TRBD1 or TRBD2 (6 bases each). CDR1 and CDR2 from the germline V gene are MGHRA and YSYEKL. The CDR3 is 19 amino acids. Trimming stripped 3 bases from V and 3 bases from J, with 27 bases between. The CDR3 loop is CASSHRPWGARSSFYEQYF. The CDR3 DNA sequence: TGCGCCAGCAGCCACCGCCCCTGGGGGGCTAGGAGTTCTTTCTACGAGCAGTACTTC.

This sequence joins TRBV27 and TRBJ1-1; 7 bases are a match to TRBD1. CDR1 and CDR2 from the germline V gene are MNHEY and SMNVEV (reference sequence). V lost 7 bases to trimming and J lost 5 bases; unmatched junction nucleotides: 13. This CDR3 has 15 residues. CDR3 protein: CASTRRTGSWTEAFF. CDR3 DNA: TGTGCCAGCACTAGACGGACAGGCTCATGGACTGAAGCTTTCTTT.

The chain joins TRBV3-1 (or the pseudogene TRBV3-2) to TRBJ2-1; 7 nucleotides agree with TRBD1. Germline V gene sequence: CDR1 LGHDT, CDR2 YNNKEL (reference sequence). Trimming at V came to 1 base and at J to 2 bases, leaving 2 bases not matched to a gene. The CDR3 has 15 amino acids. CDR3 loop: CASSQGQGPYNEQFF. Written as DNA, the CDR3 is TGTGCCAGCAGCCAAGGACAGGGCCCCTACAATGAGCAGTTCTTC.

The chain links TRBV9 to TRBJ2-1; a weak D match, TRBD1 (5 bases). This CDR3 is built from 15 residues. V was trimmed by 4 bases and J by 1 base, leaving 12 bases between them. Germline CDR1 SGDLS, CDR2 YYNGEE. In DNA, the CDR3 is TGTGCCAGCAGCTCCTCAGGGAAGTCCTACAATGAGCAGTTCTTC. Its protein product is CASSSSGKSYNEQFF.

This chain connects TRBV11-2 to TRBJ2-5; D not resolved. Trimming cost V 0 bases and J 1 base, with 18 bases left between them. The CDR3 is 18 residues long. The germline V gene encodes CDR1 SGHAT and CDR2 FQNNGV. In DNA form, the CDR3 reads TGTGCCAGCAGCTTAGATCACTTCGGTGGGCGTCCCCAAGAGACCCAGTACTTC. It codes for CASSLDHFGGRPQETQYF.

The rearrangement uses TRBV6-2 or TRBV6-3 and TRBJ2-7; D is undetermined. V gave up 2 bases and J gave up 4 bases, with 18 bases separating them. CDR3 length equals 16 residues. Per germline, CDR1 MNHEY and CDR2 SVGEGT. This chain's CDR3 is CASSYGMATEVYEQYF. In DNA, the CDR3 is TGTGCCAGCAGTTACGGTATGGCTACCGAAGTATACGAGCAGTACTTC.

CDR3 sequence: CASRYLWAGPYEQYF. For the CDR3, the DNA is TGTGCCAGCAGGTACCTTTGGGCTGGACCCTACGAGCAGTACTTC. This chain uses TRBV11-2 with TRBJ2-7; D unresolved. The CDR3 totals 15 residues. V was trimmed by 6 bases and J by 2 bases, leaving 17 bases between them. Germline loops: CDR1 SGHAT, CDR2 FQNNGV.

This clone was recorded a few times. CDR3 amino acids: CASSLHTNTEAFF. The CDR3, as DNA: TGTGCCAGCAGCTTACACACTAACACTGAAGCTTTCTTT. V and J are TRBV7-3 and TRBJ1-1; D not resolved. Trimming pared 2 bases from V and 2 bases from J, leaving 6 bases between. From germline, CDR1 is SGHTA and CDR2 FQGTGA. The CDR3 loop spans 13 amino acids.

The CDR3 nucleotides are TGTGCCAGCAGCGGGGACAGATACAATGAGCAGTTCTTC. Amino acid sequence: CASSGDRYNEQFF. The V call is TRBV3-1 (or the pseudogene TRBV3-2), the J call TRBJ2-1; 7 bases line up with TRBD1. Germline V CDR1 and CDR2: LGHDT, YNNKEL (reference sequence). J gave up 4 bases and V 5 bases, and 2 bases lay outside the gene matches. CDR3 length equals 13 residues.

For the CDR3, the DNA is TGTGCCAGCAGCTTAGTCCCTAGCGGGACTAGCTCCTACGAGCAGTACTTC. Protein sequence: CASSLVPSGTSSYEQYF. The V gene is TRBV7-2, the J gene TRBJ2-7, with TRBD2 identical over 9 bases. Trimming removed 1 base from V and 0 bases from J; junction bases left unmatched: 7. Germline V gene sequence: CDR1 SGHTA, CDR2 FQGNSA. The CDR3 has 17 amino acids. The full variable domain, rest sourced from reference TRBV7-2 and TRBJ2-7, is GAGVSQSPSNKVTEKGKDVELRCDPISGHTALYWYRQSLGQGLEFLIYFQGNSAPDKSGLPSDRFSAERTGGSVSTLTIQRTQQEDSAVYLCASSLVPSGTSSYEQYFGPGTRLTVT.

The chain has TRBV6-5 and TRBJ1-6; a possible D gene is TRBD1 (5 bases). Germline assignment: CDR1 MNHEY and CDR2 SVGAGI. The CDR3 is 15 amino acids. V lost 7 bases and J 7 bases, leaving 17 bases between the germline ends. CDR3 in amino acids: CASTLDRARNSPLHF. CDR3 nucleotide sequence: TGTGCCAGCACCCTCGACAGAGCCAGGAATTCACCCCTCCACTTT.

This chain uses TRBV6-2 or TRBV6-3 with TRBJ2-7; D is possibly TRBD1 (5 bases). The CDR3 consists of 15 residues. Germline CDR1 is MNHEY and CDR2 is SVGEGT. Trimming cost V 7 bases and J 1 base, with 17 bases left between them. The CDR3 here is CASNPLPTGSYEQYF. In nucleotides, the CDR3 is TGTGCCAGCAACCCACTTCCCACAGGTTCCTACGAGCAGTACTTC.

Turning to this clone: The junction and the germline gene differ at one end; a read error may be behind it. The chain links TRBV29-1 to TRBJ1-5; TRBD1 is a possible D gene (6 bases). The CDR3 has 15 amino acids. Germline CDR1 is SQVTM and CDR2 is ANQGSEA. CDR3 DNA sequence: TGCAGCGCTGAAATGGGGGCGGGGGGGAATCAGCCCCAGCATTTT. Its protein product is CSAEMGAGGNQPQHF. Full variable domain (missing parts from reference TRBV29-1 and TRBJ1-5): SAVISQKPSRDICQRGTSLTIQCQVDSQVTMMFWYRQQPGQSLTLIATANQGSEATYESGFVIDKFPISRPNLTFSTLTVSNMSPEDSSIYLCSAEMGAGGNQPQHFGDGTRLSIL.

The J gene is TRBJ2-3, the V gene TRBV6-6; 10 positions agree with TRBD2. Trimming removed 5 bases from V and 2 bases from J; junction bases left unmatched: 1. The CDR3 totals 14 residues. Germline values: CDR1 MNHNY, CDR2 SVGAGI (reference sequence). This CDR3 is CASSGLAATDTQYF. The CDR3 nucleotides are TGTGCCAGCAGTGGACTAGCGGCCACAGATACGCAGTATTTT.

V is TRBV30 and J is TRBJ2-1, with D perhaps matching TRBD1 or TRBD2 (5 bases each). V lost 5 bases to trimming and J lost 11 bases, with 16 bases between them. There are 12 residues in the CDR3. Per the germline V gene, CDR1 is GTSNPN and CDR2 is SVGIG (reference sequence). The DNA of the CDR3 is TGTGCCTGGGGGGGACCCGAGGCAAAGCAGTTCTTC. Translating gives CAWGGPEAKQFF.

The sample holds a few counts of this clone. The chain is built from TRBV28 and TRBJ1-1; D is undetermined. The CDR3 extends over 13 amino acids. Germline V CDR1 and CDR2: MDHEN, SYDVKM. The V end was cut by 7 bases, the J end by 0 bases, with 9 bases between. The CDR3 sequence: CASTGGLNTEAFF. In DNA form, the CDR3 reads TGTGCCAGCACCGGAGGGTTGAACACTGAAGCTTTCTTT.

In nucleotides, the CDR3 is TGTGCCAGCAGCTCCAAGGTCGGACAGCCCCAGCATTTT. Protein product: CASSSKVGQPQHF. V usage is TRBV5-6 and J usage is TRBJ1-5; D not resolved. Germline CDR1 SGHDT, CDR2 YYEEEE. V lost 3 bases, J lost 7 bases, and 11 bases lay in between. The CDR3 sequence is 13 residues long.

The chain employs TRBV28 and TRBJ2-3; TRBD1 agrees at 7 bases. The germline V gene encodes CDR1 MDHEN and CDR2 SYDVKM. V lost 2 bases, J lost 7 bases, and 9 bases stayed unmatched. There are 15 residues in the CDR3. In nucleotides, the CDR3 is TGTGCCAGCAGTTTAAACAGGGGAATCGTTAATACGCAGTATTTT. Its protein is CASSLNRGIVNTQYF.